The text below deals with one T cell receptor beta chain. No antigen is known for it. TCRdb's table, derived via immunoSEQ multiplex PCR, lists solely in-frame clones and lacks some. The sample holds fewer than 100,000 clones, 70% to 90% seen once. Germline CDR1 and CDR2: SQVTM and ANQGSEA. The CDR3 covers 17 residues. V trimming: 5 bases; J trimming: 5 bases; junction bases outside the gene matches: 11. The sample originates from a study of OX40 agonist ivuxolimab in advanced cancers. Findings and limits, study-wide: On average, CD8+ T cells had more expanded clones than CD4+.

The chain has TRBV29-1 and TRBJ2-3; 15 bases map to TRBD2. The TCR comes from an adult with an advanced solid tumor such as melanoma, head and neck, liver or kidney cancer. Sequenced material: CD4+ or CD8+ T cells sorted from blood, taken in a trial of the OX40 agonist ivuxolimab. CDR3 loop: CSVKGLGLAGGLDTQYF. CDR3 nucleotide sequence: TGCAGCGTTAAAGGCTTGGGACTAGCGGGGGGATTAGATACGCAGTATTTT.